What follows describes a single T cell receptor beta chain. The antigen is unknown. Assay used: immunoSEQ multiplex PCR; TCRdb lists only in-frame clones, some missing. The data contain about 120,000 clones, about 70% of them singletons. This sample is drawn from a study of shared clonotypes between healthy human individuals. The CDR3 runs 15 residues. Germline CDR1 reads MGHDK; CDR2 reads SYGVNS. Trimming took off 4 bases at V and 1 base at J, with 10 bases between the two ends. Study results and caveats: Sequencing depth was a factor that was expected to affect clonotype sharing among donors. Represented genetic and exposure-history diversity was restricted by having few donors. Clonotypes shared by all four donors outscored non-shared clonotypes in generation probability.

The sequenced material came from memory CD8+ T cells sorted from blood. Subset defined: CD45RO+ cells pooled with CCR7-negative TemRA cells. The chain employs TRBV25-1 and TRBJ1-4, with D unclear. This sequence originates from a woman between 25 and 40 years old in good health. CDR3 loop: CASSGLDKTNEKLFF. The CDR3 coding sequence is TGTGCCAGCAGTGGCCTTGACAAAACTAATGAAAAACTGTTTTTT.